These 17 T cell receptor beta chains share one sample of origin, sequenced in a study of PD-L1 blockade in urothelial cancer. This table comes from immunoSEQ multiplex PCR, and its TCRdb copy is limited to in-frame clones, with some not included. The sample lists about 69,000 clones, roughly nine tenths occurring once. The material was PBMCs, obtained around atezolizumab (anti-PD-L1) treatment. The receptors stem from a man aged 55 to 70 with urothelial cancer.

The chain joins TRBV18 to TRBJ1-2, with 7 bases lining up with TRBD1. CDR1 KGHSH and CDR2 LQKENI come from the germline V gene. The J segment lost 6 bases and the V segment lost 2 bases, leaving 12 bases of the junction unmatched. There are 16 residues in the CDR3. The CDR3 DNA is TGTGCCAGCTCACCAATTCCGGACAGGACGGCGGATGGCTACACCTTC. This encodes CASSPIPDRTADGYTF.

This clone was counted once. Here the CDR3 reads CASSFQLAYNEQFF. The DNA for the CDR3 is TGCGCCAGCAGCTTCCAACTAGCCTACAATGAGCAGTTCTTC. The chain combines TRBV5-1 with TRBJ2-1, with TRBD2 as a possible D gene (5 bases). The CDR3 has 14 residues. The V and J ends lost 2 bases and 2 bases respectively, with 8 bases between them. From germline, CDR1 is SGHRS and CDR2 YFSETQ.

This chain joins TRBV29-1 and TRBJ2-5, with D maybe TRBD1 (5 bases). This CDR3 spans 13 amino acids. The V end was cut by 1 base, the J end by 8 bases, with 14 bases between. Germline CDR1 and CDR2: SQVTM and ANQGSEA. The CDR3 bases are TGCAGCGTTGAAGGGGGCCTAGGGATAACCCAGTACTTC. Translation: CSVEGGLGITQYF.

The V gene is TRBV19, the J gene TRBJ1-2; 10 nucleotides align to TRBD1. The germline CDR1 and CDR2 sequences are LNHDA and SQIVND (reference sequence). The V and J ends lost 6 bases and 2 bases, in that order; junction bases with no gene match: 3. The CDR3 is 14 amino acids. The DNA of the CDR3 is TGTGCCAGTAGGGGACAGGGGTGGAACTATGGCTACACCTTC. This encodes CASRGQGWNYGYTF. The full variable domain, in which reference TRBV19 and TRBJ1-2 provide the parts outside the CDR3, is DGGITQSPKYLFRKEGQNVTLSCEQNLNHDAMYWYRQDPGQGLRLIYYSQIVNDFQKGDIAEGYSVSREKKESFPLTVTSAQKNPTAFYLCASRGQGWNYGYTFGSGTRLTVV.

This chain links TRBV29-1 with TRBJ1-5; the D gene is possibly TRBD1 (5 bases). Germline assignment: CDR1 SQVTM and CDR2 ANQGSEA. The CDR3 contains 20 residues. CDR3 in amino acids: CTPGGGEGPLDSYSNQPQHF. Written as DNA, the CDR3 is TGCACCCCTGGCGGGGGGGAGGGACCCCTCGATTCTTATAGCAATCAGCCCCAGCATTTT.

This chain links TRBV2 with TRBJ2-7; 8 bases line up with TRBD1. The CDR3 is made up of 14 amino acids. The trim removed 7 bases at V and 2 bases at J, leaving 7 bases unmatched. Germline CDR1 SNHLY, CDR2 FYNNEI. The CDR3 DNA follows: TGTGCCAGCATGGCCCGACAGGGGACCTACGAGCAGTACTTC. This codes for CASMARQGTYEQYF.

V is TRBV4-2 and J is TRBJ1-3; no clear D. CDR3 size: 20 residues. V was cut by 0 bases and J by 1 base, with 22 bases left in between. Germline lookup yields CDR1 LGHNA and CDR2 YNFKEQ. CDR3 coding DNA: TGTGCCAGCAGCCAAGAGGGTCGTAACTCTGGACTGGCGTCTGGAAACACCATATATTTT. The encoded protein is CASSQEGRNSGLASGNTIYF.

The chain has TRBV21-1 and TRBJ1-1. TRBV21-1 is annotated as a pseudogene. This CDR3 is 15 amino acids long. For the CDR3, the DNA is TGTGCCAGCAGCAAAGTGGGGGGAACGGACACTGAAGCTTTCTTT. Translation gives CASSKVGGTDTEAFF.

The CDR3 here is CASGQGLTSGYGYTF. DNA of the CDR3: TGTGCCAGCGGGCAGGGGCTAACCTCCGGGTATGGCTACACCTTC. The chain links TRBV6-1 to TRBJ1-2, with a weak D call TRBD1 (6 bases). The CDR3 is 15 amino acids. Trimming removed 8 bases from V and 5 bases from J, with 21 bases in between. Germline V gives CDR1 MNHNS, CDR2 SASEGT.

The CDR3 sequence is CASSGQGGVNEQFF. In DNA form, the CDR3 reads TGTGCCAGCAGTGGTCAGGGGGGAGTCAATGAGCAGTTCTTC. The genes are TRBV6-4 and TRBJ2-1; weak D call: TRBD1 (7 bases). The CDR3 totals 14 residues. V was trimmed by 4 bases and J by 6 bases, leaving 13 bases between them. Per the germline V gene, CDR1 is MRHNA and CDR2 is SNTAGT.

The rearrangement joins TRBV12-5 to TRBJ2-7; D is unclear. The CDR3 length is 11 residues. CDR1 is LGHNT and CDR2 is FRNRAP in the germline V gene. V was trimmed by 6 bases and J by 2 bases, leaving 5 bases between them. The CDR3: CASGQTYEQYF. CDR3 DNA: TGTGCTAGTGGGCAGACCTACGAGCAGTACTTC.

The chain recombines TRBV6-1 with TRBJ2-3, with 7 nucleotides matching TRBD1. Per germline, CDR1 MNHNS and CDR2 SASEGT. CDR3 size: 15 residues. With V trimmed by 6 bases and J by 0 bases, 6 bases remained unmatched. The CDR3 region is CASRDRQGSTDTQYF. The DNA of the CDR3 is TGTGCCAGCAGAGACCGACAGGGCAGCACAGATACGCAGTATTTT.

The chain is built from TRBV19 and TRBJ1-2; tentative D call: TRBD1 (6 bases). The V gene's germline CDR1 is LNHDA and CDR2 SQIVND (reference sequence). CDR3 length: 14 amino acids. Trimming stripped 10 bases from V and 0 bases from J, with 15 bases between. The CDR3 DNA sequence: TGTGCCACCCGCAGGGGAACACCTAACTATGGCTACACCTTC. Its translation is CATRRGTPNYGYTF. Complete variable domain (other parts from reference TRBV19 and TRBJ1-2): DGGITQSPKYLFRKEGQNVTLSCEQNLNHDAMYWYRQDPGQGLRLIYYSQIVNDFQKGDIAEGYSVSREKKESFPLTVTSAQKNPTAFYLCATRRGTPNYGYTFGSGTRLTVV.

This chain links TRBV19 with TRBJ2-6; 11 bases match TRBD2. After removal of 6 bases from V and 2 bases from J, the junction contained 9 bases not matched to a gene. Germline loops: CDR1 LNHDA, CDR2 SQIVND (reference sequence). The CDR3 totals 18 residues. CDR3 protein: CASRGETSGTPGANVLTF. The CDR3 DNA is TGTGCCAGTAGGGGTGAGACTAGCGGGACCCCTGGGGCCAACGTCCTGACTTTC.

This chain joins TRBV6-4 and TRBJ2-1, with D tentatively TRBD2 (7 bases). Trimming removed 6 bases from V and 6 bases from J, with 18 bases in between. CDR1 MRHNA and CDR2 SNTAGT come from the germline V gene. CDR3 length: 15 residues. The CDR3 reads CASSPRGGVFNEQFF. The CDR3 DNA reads TGTGCCAGCAGCCCTAGAGGGGGGGTATTCAATGAGCAGTTCTTC.

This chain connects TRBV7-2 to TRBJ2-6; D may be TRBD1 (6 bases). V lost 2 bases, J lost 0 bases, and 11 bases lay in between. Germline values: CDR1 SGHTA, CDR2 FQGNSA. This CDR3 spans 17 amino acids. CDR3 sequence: CASSLTPGDSGANVLTF. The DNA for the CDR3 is TGTGCCAGCAGCTTAACCCCAGGGGACTCTGGGGCCAACGTCCTGACTTTC.

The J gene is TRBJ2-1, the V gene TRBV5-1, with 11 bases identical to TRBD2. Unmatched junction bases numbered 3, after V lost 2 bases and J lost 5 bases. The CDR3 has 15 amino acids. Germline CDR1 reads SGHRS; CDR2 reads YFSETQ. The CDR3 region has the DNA TGCGCCAGCAGCTTACTAGCGGGAGTGAACAATGAGCAGTTCTTC. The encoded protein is CASSLLAGVNNEQFF.